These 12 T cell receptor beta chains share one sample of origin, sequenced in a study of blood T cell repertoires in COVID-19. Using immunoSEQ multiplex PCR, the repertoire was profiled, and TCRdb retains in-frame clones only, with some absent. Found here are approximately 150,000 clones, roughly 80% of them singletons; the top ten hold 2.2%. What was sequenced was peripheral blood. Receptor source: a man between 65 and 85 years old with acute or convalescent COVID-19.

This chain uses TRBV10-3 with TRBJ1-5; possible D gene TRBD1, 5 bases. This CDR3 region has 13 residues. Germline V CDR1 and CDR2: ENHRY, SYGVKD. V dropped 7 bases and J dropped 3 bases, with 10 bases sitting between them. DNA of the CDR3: TGTGCCATCACTATGGACATCAATCAGCCCCAGCATTTT. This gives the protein CAITMDINQPQHF.

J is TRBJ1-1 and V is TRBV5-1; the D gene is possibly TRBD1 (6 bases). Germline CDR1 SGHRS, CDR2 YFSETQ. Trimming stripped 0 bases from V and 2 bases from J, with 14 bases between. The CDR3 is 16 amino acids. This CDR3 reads CASSLGAAGVNTEAFF. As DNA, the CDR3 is TGCGCCAGCAGCTTGGGGGCGGCAGGGGTAAACACTGAAGCTTTCTTT.

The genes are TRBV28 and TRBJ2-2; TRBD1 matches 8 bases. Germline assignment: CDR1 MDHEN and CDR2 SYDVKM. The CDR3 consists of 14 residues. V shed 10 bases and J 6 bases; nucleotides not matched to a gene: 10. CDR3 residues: CATGGQARAGELFF. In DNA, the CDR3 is TGTGCCACCGGGGGACAGGCCAGGGCCGGGGAGCTGTTTTTT.

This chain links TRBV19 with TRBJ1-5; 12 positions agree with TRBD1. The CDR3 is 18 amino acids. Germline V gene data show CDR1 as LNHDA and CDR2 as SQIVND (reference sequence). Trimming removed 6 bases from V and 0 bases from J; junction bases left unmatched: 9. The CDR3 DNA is TGTGCCAGTAGCAGCCGGGGACAGGGGGCGGTTAGCAATCAGCCCCAGCATTTT. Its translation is CASSSRGQGAVSNQPQHF.

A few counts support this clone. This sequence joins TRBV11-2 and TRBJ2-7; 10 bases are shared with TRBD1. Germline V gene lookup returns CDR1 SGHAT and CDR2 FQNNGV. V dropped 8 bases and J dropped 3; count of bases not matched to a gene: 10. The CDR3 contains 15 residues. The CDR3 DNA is TGTGCCAGCGGACCGGACAGGGGGTATGGCTACGAGCAGTACTTC. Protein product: CASGPDRGYGYEQYF.

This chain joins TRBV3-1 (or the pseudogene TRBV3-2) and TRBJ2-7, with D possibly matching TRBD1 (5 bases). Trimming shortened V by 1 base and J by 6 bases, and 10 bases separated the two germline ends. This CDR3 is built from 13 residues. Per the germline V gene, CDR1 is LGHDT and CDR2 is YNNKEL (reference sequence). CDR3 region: CASSQGVGREQYF. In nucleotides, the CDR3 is TGTGCCAGCAGCCAAGGCGTGGGGCGCGAGCAGTACTTC.

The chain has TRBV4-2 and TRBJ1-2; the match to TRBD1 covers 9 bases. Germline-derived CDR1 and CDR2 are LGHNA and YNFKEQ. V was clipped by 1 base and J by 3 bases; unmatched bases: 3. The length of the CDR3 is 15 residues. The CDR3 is CASSQGGQGHYGYTF. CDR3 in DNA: TGTGCCAGCAGCCAAGGGGGACAGGGCCACTATGGCTACACCTTC.

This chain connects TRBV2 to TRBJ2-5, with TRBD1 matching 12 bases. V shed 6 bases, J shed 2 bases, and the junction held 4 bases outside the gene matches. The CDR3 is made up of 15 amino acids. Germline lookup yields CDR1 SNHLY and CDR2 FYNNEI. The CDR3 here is CASRRDRGLQETQYF. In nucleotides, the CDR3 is TGTGCCAGCAGGAGGGACAGGGGGCTACAAGAGACCCAGTACTTC.

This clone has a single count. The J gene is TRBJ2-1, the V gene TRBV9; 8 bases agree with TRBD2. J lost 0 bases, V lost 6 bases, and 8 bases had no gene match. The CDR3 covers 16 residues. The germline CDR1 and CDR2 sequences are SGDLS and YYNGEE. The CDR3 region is CASNRGGPFSYNEQFF. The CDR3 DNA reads TGTGCCAGCAACCGCGGGGGGCCCTTCTCCTACAATGAGCAGTTCTTC.

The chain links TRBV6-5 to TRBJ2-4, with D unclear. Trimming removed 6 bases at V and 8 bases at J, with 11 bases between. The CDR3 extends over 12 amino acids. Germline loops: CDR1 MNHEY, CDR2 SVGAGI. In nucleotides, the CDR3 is TGTGCCAGCAGGTCTTTACGGGACATTCAGTACTTC. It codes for CASRSLRDIQYF.

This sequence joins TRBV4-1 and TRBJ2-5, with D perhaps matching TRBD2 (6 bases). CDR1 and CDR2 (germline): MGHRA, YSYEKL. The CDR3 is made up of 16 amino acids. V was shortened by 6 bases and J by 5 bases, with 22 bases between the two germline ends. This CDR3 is CASSPLGGSGRETQYF. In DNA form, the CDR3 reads TGCGCCAGCAGTCCCCTCGGTGGGTCGGGGAGGGAGACCCAGTACTTC.

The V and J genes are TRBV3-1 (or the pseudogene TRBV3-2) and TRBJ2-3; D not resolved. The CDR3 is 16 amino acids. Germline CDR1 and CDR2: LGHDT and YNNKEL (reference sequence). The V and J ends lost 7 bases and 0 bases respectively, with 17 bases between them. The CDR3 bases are TGTGCCAGCACCCCGGCCCTGAAGACTAGCACAGATACGCAGTATTTT. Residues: CASTPALKTSTDTQYF.